This T cell receptor (beta chain) was sequenced for a study of blood T cells in healthy people across ages. Looking at the study overall: Template switching caught about one barcoded beta molecule for each two T cells. Overall study findings and caveats: The fall in TCR beta diversity per million T cells was roughly linear with age. PBMC samples, being unsorted, prevented any conclusive comparison of naive and antigen-experienced cells. Diversity estimated from one million T cells was considered an underestimate.

The authors ran a second PCR of 7 to 11 cycles using a sample-barcoded 5' primer and a J-beta primer mix. TCRdb ran MiXCR on the 5' RACE reads and lists one entry per CDR3 protein. The table lists over 1,300,000 distinct CDR3 sequences, 45% to 70% of them singletons. On this clonotype itself: Its cognate antigen is unknown.

The germline V gene has CDR1 SNHLY and CDR2 FYNNEI. V was pared by 5 bases and J by 3 bases, with 29 bases between. CDR3 length: 20 amino acids. The chain is built from TRBV2 and TRBJ1-5; a weak D match, TRBD1 (6 bases). The receptor was derived from a man younger than 35 in good health. Sequences were obtained from blood. CDR3 region: CASSWGTGSRDVFDNQPQHF. In nucleotides, the CDR3 is TGTGCCAGCAGTTGGGGCACAGGGAGTCGGGACGTTTTCGACAATCAGCCCCAGCATTTT.